This TCR beta chain was recovered during a study of cytomegalovirus exposure and HLA in healthy donors. Trimming removed 2 bases at V and 5 bases at J, with 12 bases between. CDR3 length equals 14 residues. Germline V gene data show CDR1 as SGHTA and CDR2 as FQGNSA. The PCR used 60 Vbeta and 13 Jbeta primers. The data were produced by immunoSEQ multiplex PCR, yet TCRdb's version contains in-frame clones alone and is incomplete. The data show under 200,000 clones, roughly 70% seen once. The chain links TRBV7-2 to TRBJ2-5; D may be TRBD2 (6 bases). Sequencing was performed on PBMCs. The receptor's source is a woman in her fifties or sixties in good health and CMV-seropositive. The CDR3 protein is CASSLSLAFETQYF. The CDR3 DNA reads TGTGCCAGCAGCTTAAGCCTAGCGTTTGAGACCCAGTACTTC.